These 21 T cell receptor beta chains share one sample of origin, sequenced in a study of T cells after yellow fever vaccination. MiXCR, run by TCRdb on the 5' RACE reads, gives a single entry per CDR3 protein. The sample consists of around 100,000 distinct CDR3 sequences, 7% to 8.5% of them appearing once. Sequences were derived from CD8+ T cells sorted from PBMCs, sampled 45 days after the yellow fever booster vaccination. These TCRs come from a man aged 25 to 40 who received the YFV17D yellow fever vaccine.

The sample holds a few counts of this clonotype. The CDR3 region has the DNA TGTGCCAGCAAAAAGGGATTAGCGGGAGGTGAGCAGTTCTTC. It codes for CASKKGLAGGEQFF. The chain carries TRBV12-3 or TRBV12-4 and TRBJ2-1; TRBD2 aligns across 10 bases. This CDR3 has 14 residues. V gave up 7 bases and J gave up 9 bases; unmatched junction bases: 9.

The sample holds many counts of this clonotype. The rearrangement joins TRBV20-1 to TRBJ2-2; 8 bases map to TRBD2. There are 14 residues in the CDR3. V shed 6 bases and J 6 bases; nucleotides not matched to a gene: 9. CDR1 is DFQATT and CDR2 is SNEGSKA in the germline V gene (reference sequence). This CDR3 is CSAGGLDQAGELFF. CDR3 in DNA: TGCAGTGCGGGGGGACTAGATCAAGCCGGGGAGCTGTTTTTT.

There are many counts of this clonotype. In DNA, the CDR3 is TGTGCCAGCAGCCCTACTAGCGGGAGGACATACGAGCAGTACTTC. Protein: CASSPTSGRTYEQYF. The chain joins TRBV11-2 to TRBJ2-7; TRBD2 matches at 12 bases. The CDR3 is made up of 15 amino acids. Germline values: CDR1 SGHAT, CDR2 FQNNGV. V gave up 5 bases and J gave up 4 bases; unmatched junction bases: 6. The complete variable domain, with remaining parts taken from reference TRBV11-2 and TRBJ2-7, reads EAGVAQSPRYKIIEKRQSVAFWCNPISGHATLYWYQQILGQGPKLLIQFQNNGVVDDSQLPKDRFSAERLKGVDSTLKIQPAKLEDSAVYLCASSPTSGRTYEQYFGPGTRLTVT.

The sample holds a few counts of this clonotype. The chain uses TRBV7-7 and TRBJ2-1; 7 bases align to TRBD2. The CDR3 is 13 amino acids. Germline V gene lookup returns CDR1 SSHAT and CDR2 FNYEAQ (reference sequence). In nucleotides, the CDR3 is TGTCCCCCCGGGAGGAGCTCCTACAATGAGCAGTTCTTC. Protein product: CPPGRSSYNEQFF.

In this sample, this clonotype turned up a few times. This rearrangement joins TRBV19 to TRBJ2-7, with TRBD2 identical over 9 bases. This CDR3 is 14 amino acids long. Trimming cost V 3 bases and J 4 bases; bases outside gene matches: 4. Germline V gives CDR1 LNHDA, CDR2 SQIVND (reference sequence). CDR3 sequence: CASSIASGAYEQYF. CDR3 coding DNA: TGTGCCAGTAGTATTGCTAGCGGGGCATACGAGCAGTACTTC.

This clonotype was found many times. DNA of the CDR3: TGTGCCAGCAGCTTGGGGACTAGCGGCCCCACAGATACGCAGTATTTT. Encoded protein: CASSLGTSGPTDTQYF. The V gene is TRBV11-3, the J gene TRBJ2-3; 11 bases match TRBD2. The CDR3 consists of 16 residues. Germline CDR1 reads SGHNT; CDR2 reads YENEEA. V lost 3 bases, J lost 2 bases, and 4 bases stayed unmatched.

The chain recombines TRBV29-1 with TRBJ2-1; D ambiguous. Germline V gene lookup returns CDR1 SQVTM and CDR2 ANQGSEA. V dropped 4 bases and J dropped 1 base, with 8 bases sitting between them. This CDR3 is 13 amino acids long. The CDR3 DNA reads TGCAGCGTTGTAACGCATTCCTACAATGAGCAGTTCTTC. Translation: CSVVTHSYNEQFF.

This clonotype was counted ten times or more. The rearrangement links TRBV12-5 to TRBJ2-7; tentative D call: TRBD1 (6 bases). V shed 3 bases and J shed 4 bases, with 13 bases lying between them. Germline assignment: CDR1 LGHNT and CDR2 FRNRAP. The CDR3 is made up of 14 amino acids. The CDR3 is CASGFWQGRYEQYF. The CDR3 DNA reads TGTGCTAGTGGTTTCTGGCAGGGGCGTTACGAGCAGTACTTC.

There are many counts of this clonotype. This sequence joins TRBV6-5 and TRBJ2-7; the match to TRBD1 covers 10 bases. The CDR3 consists of 15 residues. Per germline, CDR1 MNHEY and CDR2 SVGAGI. The junction had 2 bases not matched to a gene; V was cut back by 0 bases and J by 3 bases. Here the CDR3 DNA reads TGTGCCAGCAGTTACTCCGACAGGGGGCTCTACGAGCAGTACTTC. Translated, it gives CASSYSDRGLYEQYF.

This clonotype was observed many times. This chain uses TRBV27 with TRBJ2-7, with D unclear. Trimming cost V 10 bases and J 3 bases, with 16 bases left between them. The CDR3 has 13 amino acids. The V gene's germline CDR1 is MNHEY and CDR2 SMNVEV (reference sequence). The CDR3, as DNA: TGTGCCACCCTGAAAATGGGGTACTACGAGCAGTACTTC. Residues: CATLKMGYYEQYF.

There are a few counts of this clonotype. V is TRBV5-1 and J is TRBJ2-2; 7 nucleotides match TRBD1. CDR3 length equals 15 residues. Germline trimming cut 9 bases from V and 4 bases from J; bases unmatched to any gene: 12. CDR1 and CDR2 (germline): SGHRS, YFSETQ. The CDR3 here is CATQGVGGGTGELFF. The CDR3 DNA sequence: TGCGCCACCCAGGGGGTTGGCGGCGGCACCGGGGAGCTGTTTTTT.

This clonotype was counted at least ten times. The chain uses TRBV4-1 and TRBJ1-1, with 7 bases identical to TRBD1. The CDR3 loop spans 13 amino acids. The ends lost 7 bases at V and 1 base at J; junction bases unmatched: 3. CDR1 MGHRA and CDR2 YSYEKL come from the germline V gene. CDR3 sequence: CASNDRANTEAFF. The CDR3 DNA reads TGCGCCAGCAACGACAGGGCGAACACTGAAGCTTTCTTT.

The chain recombines TRBV11-2 with TRBJ2-1, with D possibly TRBD2 on 5 matching bases. The CDR3 has 14 residues. Between the trimmed V and J ends, which lost 7 bases and 5 bases, there was a span of 15 bases. The germline V gene encodes CDR1 SGHAT and CDR2 FQNNGV. The CDR3 DNA follows: TGTGCCAGCACTTTAGGTAGCGCCCACAATGAGCAGTTCTTC. This codes for CASTLGSAHNEQFF.

In this sample, this clonotype turned up many times. V is TRBV19 and J is TRBJ1-1, with D uncertain. The ends were cut back, 3 bases at V and 1 base at J, with 6 bases in the middle. Germline CDR1 LNHDA, CDR2 SQIVND (reference sequence). CDR3 length: 13 residues. Here the CDR3 reads CASSITQNTEAFF. CDR3 nucleotides: TGTGCCAGTAGTATCACGCAGAACACTGAAGCTTTCTTT.

This clonotype was detected only once. A much larger clone lies a single base off, so this may be a read error. CDR3 DNA: TGTGGCAGCAGCTCGGTTGGAAACATTCAGTACTTC. This codes for CGSSSVGNIQYF. The V call is TRBV5-6, the J call TRBJ2-4; D gene ambiguous. CDR3 length equals 12 residues. Germline loops: CDR1 SGHDT, CDR2 YYEEEE. The entire variable domain, with the rest obtained from reference TRBV5-6 and TRBJ2-4, is as follows: DAGVTQSPTHLIKTRGQQVTLRCSPKSGHDTVSWYQQALGQGPQFIFQYYEEEERQRGNFPDRFSGHQFPNYSSELNVNALLLGDSALYLCGSSSVGNIQYFGAGTRLSVL.

There are many counts of this clonotype. The V gene is TRBV12-3 or TRBV12-4, the J gene TRBJ2-1; 11 bases map to TRBD2. J gave up 3 bases and V 4 bases, and 8 bases lay outside the gene matches. CDR3 length equals 17 residues. In nucleotides, the CDR3 is TGTGCCAGCAGTTCGCCGGGACTAGCGGAGGGCTACAATGAGCAGTTCTTC. Its translation is CASSSPGLAEGYNEQFF.

This clonotype has more than one count but fewer than ten. CDR3 region: CASSSGQGGAEQYF. DNA of the CDR3: TGTGCCAGCAGCTCGGGACAGGGTGGCGCCGAGCAGTACTTC. The rearrangement uses TRBV28 and TRBJ2-7; 9 nucleotides align to TRBD1. V trimming: 6 bases; J trimming: 6 bases; junction bases outside the gene matches: 9. Germline V gives CDR1 MDHEN, CDR2 SYDVKM. The CDR3 is 14 amino acids.

The rearrangement uses TRBV30 and TRBJ2-7; the D is unclear. The V gene lost 2 bases and the J gene lost 5 bases, with 13 bases spanning the gap. CDR1 is GTSNPN and CDR2 is SVGIG in the germline V gene (reference sequence). CDR3 length: 13 residues. The CDR3 DNA sequence: TGTGCCTGGAGTAGCCCCCTCCAAGACGAGCAGTACTTC. This gives the protein CAWSSPLQDEQYF.

This clonotype was counted ten times or more. The chain links TRBV28 to TRBJ2-6; 7 bases fit TRBD1. CDR3 length: 13 residues. Looked up from germline, CDR1 is MDHEN and CDR2 is SYDVKM. Trimming removed 10 bases from V and 2 bases from J; junction bases left unmatched: 2. This CDR3 is CATTGAGANVLTF. As DNA, the CDR3 is TGTGCCACAACAGGGGCTGGGGCCAACGTCCTGACTTTC.

The V and J genes are TRBV11-2 and TRBJ2-3; D is uncertain. The V end lost 0 bases, the J end lost 2 bases, and 9 bases lay between the germline ends. Germline V lookup: CDR1 SGHAT, CDR2 FQNNGV. This CDR3 spans 15 amino acids. The CDR3 reads CASSLDGPYTDTQYF. Written as DNA, the CDR3 is TGTGCCAGCAGCTTAGACGGGCCATACACAGATACGCAGTATTTT.

This clonotype has ten or more counts. The genes are TRBV4-3 and TRBJ2-3; a possible D gene is TRBD1 (5 bases). The V and J ends lost 4 bases and 6 bases respectively, with 14 bases between them. CDR1 is LGHNA, CDR2 YSLEER, per germline. CDR3 length: 14 residues. CDR3 in DNA: TGCGCCAGCAGCCTCAAGGGCCCAGGGGATACGCAGTATTTT. Protein product: CASSLKGPGDTQYF.